Here is one T cell receptor (beta chain) with its context. The antigen it recognizes is unknown. Base-call qualities are not available, and no considerably larger clone is one nucleotide away. This sample was included in a study of Ad26.COV2.S vaccination and SARS-CoV-2 variants (dated by TCRdb to about 2021). Study-level background: Donors in the vaccine arm were drawn from COV1001, a multicentre, randomized, double-blind, placebo-controlled phase I-IIa trial testing Ad26.COV2.S in healthy adults. TCRbeta repertoire sequencing was used to assess the specificity and breadth of SARS-CoV-2-reactive T cell receptors after Ad26.COV2.S vaccination. The TCR-sequenced set comprised approximately 32 samples: about 19 Ad26.COV2.S vaccine recipients, 5 placebo recipients and 8 SARS-CoV-2 convalescent individuals. Ad26.COV2.S was administered intramuscularly at a dose of 5x10^10 or 1x10^11 viral particles, either as one shot or as two shots given 56 days apart. Trial participants were randomized into five groups of five: low-dose or high-dose Ad26.COV2.S given once or twice, or placebo on both occasions. Blinding of investigators to trial group allocation was maintained during experiments and outcome assessment. The study at large found these results: The authors noted that the TCR breadth and depth analyses may have underestimated total T cell responses. Substantial breadth of spike-specific CD8+ and CD4+ T cell responses was reported after vaccination. The study was not powered to compare responses between vaccine doses or regimens. Compared with placebo recipients, Ad26.COV2.S recipients showed higher spike-specific TCR breadth (P = 0.0014). Non-spike TCR breadth was comparable between vaccine and placebo recipients, consistent with the vaccine containing only spike.

As encoded in the germline V gene (reference sequence), CDR1 is MNHNY while CDR2 is SVGAGI. The CDR3 starts with the cysteine, ends with the phenylalanine, and has 18 residues. The retained sequence is limited to the CDR3, 54 bases, with the frame set at the first base. V is cut by 5 bases and J by 0 bases, and the space between the germline ends is 20 bases. The immunoSEQ Assay was the method used to sequence TCRbeta CDR3 regions. After extraction, genomic DNA underwent amplification by bias-controlled multiplex PCR, followed by high-throughput sequencing. In the source study's methods: To quantify the absolute abundance of each unique TCRbeta CDR3 region, sequences were collapsed and filtered. Usable DNA was measured by amplifying reference genes present in all nucleated cells, and TCRbeta template counts were normalized to that usable DNA to estimate T cell fraction. Repertoire TCRs were annotated as SARS-CoV-2-specific when V gene, CDR3 amino acid sequence and J gene were exactly matched to a known reactive TCR set. The reference SARS-CoV-2 TCR set was obtained from MIRA and was filtered for enrichment in COVID-19-positive ImmuneCODE repertoires, whereby public or cross-reactive TCRs were removed. Based on the MIRA antigens, annotated TCRs were further analysed at the level of specific ORF or position within ORF. Depth was the summed frequency of annotated unique rearrangements, while breadth was defined as annotated unique rearrangements over total unique productive rearrangements. Group comparisons of TCR breadth used two-sided Wilcoxon rank-sum tests. Entries here come from immuneACCESS through TCRdb and include only in-frame sequences with V and J called. Some clones fail to appear in such tables; in the studies checked, an unresolved V gene covers under half of the shortfall, and the cause of the remainder is unknown. V and J calls and clone size are those listed in that table; D and trimming were worked out from the DNA. Recorded for this sample are about 330,000 clones; almost 90% of them occurred a single time. Of the sample, around 5.5% is held by the ten largest clones.

This specimen's treatment or condition label, interpreted: around 19 received Ad26.COV2.S at low or high dose, single or two shots; 5 received placebo; per-sample allocation not given. Repertoires of vaccine and placebo recipients were sequenced from samples collected on day 63 after the first injection. Between 29 July and 7 August 2020, Cohort 1b enrolled some 25 adults aged 18-55 years at one site in Boston, USA. Ad26.COV2.S was a replication-incompetent adenovirus type 26 vector that expressed a prefusion-stabilized SARS-CoV-2 spike protein derived from the original Wuhan strain. Recombination connected TRBV6-6 to TRBJ1-3; the D gene is unclear. The sequencing here drew on peripheral blood, taken in a trial of Ad26.COV2.S vaccine versus placebo. The source is a person aged 18-60 years who received the Ad26.COV2.S COVID-19 vaccine or a placebo. The CDR3 corresponds to CASSQPRGQINSGNTIYF. The nucleotide sequence reads TGTGCCAGCAGTCAACCCCGCGGCCAGATTAACTCTGGAAACACCATATATTTT.